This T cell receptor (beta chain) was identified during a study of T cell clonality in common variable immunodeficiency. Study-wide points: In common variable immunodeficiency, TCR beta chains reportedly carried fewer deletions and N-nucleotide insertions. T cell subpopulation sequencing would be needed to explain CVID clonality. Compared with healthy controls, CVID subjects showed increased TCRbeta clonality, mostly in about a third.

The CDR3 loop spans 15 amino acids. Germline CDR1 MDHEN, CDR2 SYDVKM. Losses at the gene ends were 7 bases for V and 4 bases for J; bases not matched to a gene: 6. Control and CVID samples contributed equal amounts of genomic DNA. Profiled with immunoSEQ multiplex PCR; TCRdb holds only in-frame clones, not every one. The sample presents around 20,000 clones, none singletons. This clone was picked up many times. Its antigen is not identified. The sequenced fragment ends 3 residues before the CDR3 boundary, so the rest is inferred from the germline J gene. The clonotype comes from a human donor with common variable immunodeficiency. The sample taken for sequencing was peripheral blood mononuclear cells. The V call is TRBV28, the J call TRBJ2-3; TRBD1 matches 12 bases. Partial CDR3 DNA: TGTGCCAGCACCTTCGGGACAGGGGGCTCAGATACG. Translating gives CASTFGTGGSDT. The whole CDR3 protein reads CASTFGTGGSDTQYF.